This entry features one T cell receptor beta chain sequence. The record originates from a study of OX40 agonist ivuxolimab in advanced cancers. The assay was immunoSEQ multiplex PCR, and TCRdb's table has in-frame clones only and misses some. The sample has some 17,000 clones, 83% seen once. The CDR3 consists of 11 residues. V shed 5 bases and J shed 8 bases, with 7 bases lying between them. Per the germline V gene, CDR1 is SGHAT and CDR2 is FQNNGV. The clonotype comes from an adult with an advanced solid tumor such as melanoma, head and neck, liver or kidney cancer. This sequence joins TRBV11-2 and TRBJ2-1; no reliable D call. The sequencing used CD4+ or CD8+ T cells sorted from blood, collected in a trial of the OX40 agonist ivuxolimab. The CDR3 nucleotides read TGTGCCAGCAGCGCCGTCTATGAGCAGTTCTTC. It yields the protein CASSAVYEQFF. The full variable domain, rest sourced from reference TRBV11-2 and TRBJ2-1, is EAGVAQSPRYKIIEKRQSVAFWCNPISGHATLYWYQQILGQGPKLLIQFQNNGVVDDSQLPKDRFSAERLKGVDSTLKIQPAKLEDSAVYLCASSAVYEQFFGPGTRLTVL.